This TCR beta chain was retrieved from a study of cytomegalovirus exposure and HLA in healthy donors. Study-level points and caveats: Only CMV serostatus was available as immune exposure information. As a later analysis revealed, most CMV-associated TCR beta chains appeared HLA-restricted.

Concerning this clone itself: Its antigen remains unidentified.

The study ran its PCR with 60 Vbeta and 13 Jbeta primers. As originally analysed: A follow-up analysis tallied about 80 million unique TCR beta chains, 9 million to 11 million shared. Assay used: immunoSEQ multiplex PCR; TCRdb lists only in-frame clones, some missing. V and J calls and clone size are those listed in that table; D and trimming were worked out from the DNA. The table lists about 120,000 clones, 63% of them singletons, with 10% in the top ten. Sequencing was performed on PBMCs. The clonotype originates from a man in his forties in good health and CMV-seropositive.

DNA for the CDR3: TGTGCCAGCAGCGCTCAGGACAGGGGGCTCACCGGGGAGCTGTTTTTT. Translating gives CASSAQDRGLTGELFF. V is TRBV9 and J is TRBJ2-2, with 11 bases lining up with TRBD1. Germline V lookup: CDR1 SGDLS, CDR2 YYNGEE. Losses at the gene ends were 3 bases for V and 4 bases for J; bases not matched to a gene: 5. This CDR3 region has 16 residues.